Below, 9 T cell receptor beta chains from the same sample are listed, as sequenced in a study of identical twins. TCRdb fed the 5' RACE reads into MiXCR, producing one record per CDR3 protein. The repertoire consists of 1.5 million or so distinct CDR3 sequences, with around 29% occurring once and the leading ten covering around 0.3%. Sample: cord blood. The source of these receptors is a newborn girl in good health.

The V call is TRBV7-2, the J call TRBJ2-5; D perhaps matches TRBD1 (6 bases). The CDR3 runs to 15 residues. Germline V gene data show CDR1 as SGHTA and CDR2 as FQGNSA. The V and J ends lost 5 bases and 2 bases respectively, with 15 bases between them. CDR3 sequence reads: CASSLRQAGQETQYF. The CDR3 nucleotides are TGTGCCAGCAGCCTTCGACAGGCTGGACAAGAGACCCAGTACTTC.

The chain joins TRBV7-2 to TRBJ2-2, with unresolved D. Trimming removed 2 bases at V and 4 bases at J, with 8 bases between. Per the germline V gene, CDR1 is SGHTA and CDR2 is FQGNSA. This CDR3 region has 14 residues. The DNA for the CDR3 is TGTGCCAGCAGCTTAAAAGTAGGCACCGGGGAGCTGTTTTTT. Translated, it gives CASSLKVGTGELFF.

The table lists this clonotype with a count of one. The CDR3: CSARDPRGDSYNEQFF. CDR3 nucleotides: TGCAGTGCTAGAGACCCGCGGGGGGACTCCTACAATGAGCAGTTCTTC. The V call is TRBV20-1, the J call TRBJ2-1, with 8 bases lining up with TRBD2. Trimming removed 0 bases from V and 0 bases from J; junction bases left unmatched: 4. The germline V gene has CDR1 DFQATT and CDR2 SNEGSKA (reference sequence). The CDR3 covers 16 residues.

The sample holds many counts of this clonotype. V is TRBV5-1 and J is TRBJ2-1; TRBD2 matches at 12 bases. With V trimmed by 4 bases and J by 4 bases, 6 bases remained unmatched. The CDR3 extends over 16 amino acids. The germline V gene has CDR1 SGHRS and CDR2 YFSETQ. The CDR3 nucleotides read TGCGCCAGCAGCCCGACTAGCGGGAGTGCATACAATGAGCAGTTCTTC. Translation gives CASSPTSGSAYNEQFF.

The chain couples TRBV6-6 to TRBJ1-1, with D maybe TRBD1 (5 bases). The CDR3 consists of 14 residues. Trimming took off 0 bases at V and 8 bases at J, with 13 bases between the two ends. Germline-derived CDR1 and CDR2 are MNHNY and SVGAGI (reference sequence). The CDR3 DNA follows: TGTGCCAGCAGTTACTCAGGGAGTGGGGACGAAGCTTTCTTT. This gives the protein CASSYSGSGDEAFF.

The CDR3 protein is CSVSPRTSGSYEQYF. The CDR3 bases are TGCAGTGTTAGTCCTCGGACTAGCGGGAGCTACGAGCAGTACTTC. The rearrangement joins TRBV20-1 to TRBJ2-4; 13 bases align to TRBD2. The DNA end is more similar to TRBJ2-7, so the J call may be wrong. The CDR3 spans 15 residues. Germline CDR1 DFQATT, CDR2 SNEGSKA (reference sequence).

Comments on this clonotype: A much larger clonotype is one base distant, so this may be a read error. The rearrangement links TRBV12-3 or TRBV12-4 to TRBJ2-1; possibly TRBD1 or TRBD2 for D (5 bases each). The J call may be faulty, since TRBJ2-7 better matches the DNA end. CDR3 size: 18 residues. The chain's CDR3 is CASSLRGPGGLSYNEQYF. In DNA form, the CDR3 reads TGTGCCAGCAGTTTAAGGGGCCCGGGCGGACTCTCCTACAATGAGCAGTACTTC.

This clonotype came up many times. The chain carries TRBV18 and TRBJ2-7; D is uncertain. This CDR3 has 13 amino acids. V was shortened by 0 bases and J by 1 base, with 4 bases between the two germline ends. Germline-derived CDR1 and CDR2 are KGHSH and LQKENI. This CDR3 is CASSPPASYEQYF. CDR3 DNA sequence: TGTGCCAGCTCACCACCTGCATCCTACGAGCAGTACTTC.

The chain has TRBV29-1 and TRBJ2-1; D is uncertain. The J call may be incorrect, as the DNA end agrees better with TRBJ2-7. Germline-derived CDR1 and CDR2 are SQVTM and ANQGSEA. CDR3 length: 17 residues. CDR3 sequence (DNA): TGCAGCGTTGAACCCATTCAAGGTATGCACACCTACAATGAGCAGTACTTC. This translates into CSVEPIQGMHTYNEQYF.